One sample yielded the 5 T cell receptor beta chains listed below, sequenced in a study of shared clonotypes between healthy human individuals. TCRdb's table, derived via immunoSEQ multiplex PCR, lists solely in-frame clones and lacks some. The table has some 1 million clones, under 80% seen once; the top ten hold 1.4% to 1.5%. Sequencing input: memory CD4+ T cells sorted from blood. Indicated subset: CD45RA-negative fraction. The receptors originated from a man younger than 30 in good health.

Turning to this clone: The same CDR3 arises from other DNA sequences in this sample as well. CDR3 in amino acids: CASSLLADTQYF. The CDR3 DNA reads TGTGCCAGCAGTCTCTTAGCGGATACGCAGTATTTT. The chain recombines TRBV2 with TRBJ2-3; tentatively, D is TRBD2 (5 bases). Germline CDR1 and CDR2: SNHLY and FYNNEI. Trimming shortened V by 5 bases and J by 6 bases, and 9 bases separated the two germline ends. The CDR3 totals 12 residues. Complete variable domain (other parts from reference TRBV2 and TRBJ2-3): EPEVTQTPSHQVTQMGQEVILRCVPISNHLYFYWYRQILGQKVEFLVSFYNNEISEKSEIFDDQFSVERPDGSNFTLKIRSTKLEDSAMYFCASSLLADTQYFGPGTRLTVL.

This chain uses TRBV15 with TRBJ1-2; D gene unclear. Per germline, CDR1 LNHNV and CDR2 YYDKDF (reference sequence). This CDR3 has 13 residues. Trimming pared 0 bases from V and 1 base from J, leaving 3 bases between. The CDR3 nucleotides are TGTGCCACCAGCAGAGATCATAACTATGGCTACACCTTC. This sequence encodes CATSRDHNYGYTF.

The chain combines TRBV11-2 with TRBJ2-5; D may be TRBD1 or TRBD2 (6 bases each). V lost 4 bases and J 4 bases, leaving 13 bases between the germline ends. The CDR3 extends over 14 amino acids. CDR1 SGHAT and CDR2 FQNNGV come from the germline V gene. CDR3 DNA: TGTGCCAGCAGCTCAGTTCGGGGGCGAGAGACCCAGTACTTC. Translating it yields CASSSVRGRETQYF.

The V call is TRBV2, the J call TRBJ2-2, with 8 bases matching TRBD2. Germline values: CDR1 SNHLY, CDR2 FYNNEI. V shed 7 bases and J 1 base; nucleotides not matched to a gene: 8. The CDR3 extends over 16 amino acids. The CDR3 here is CASNTAGTRNTGELFF. In nucleotides, the CDR3 is TGTGCCAGCAATACTGCCGGGACTAGGAACACCGGGGAGCTGTTTTTT.

The genes are TRBV7-2 and TRBJ1-2; D is unclear. Per germline, CDR1 SGHTA and CDR2 FQGNSA. CDR3 length equals 13 residues. V was cut by 4 bases and J by 4 bases, with 10 bases left in between. The CDR3 spells CASSSDGAYGYTF. CDR3 coding DNA: TGTGCCAGCAGCTCGGACGGTGCCTATGGCTACACCTTC.